The 3 T cell receptor beta chains listed next were all sequenced from one sample in a study of spatial heterogeneity in lung cancer. The time point was: sample taken at primary tumor resection. Material for sequencing was whole RNA from tumor, nontumor lung or frozen PBMC, left unsorted. In TCRdb, the 5' RACE reads were re-called with MiXCR into one record per CDR3 protein. The data contain about 80,000 distinct CDR3 sequences, approximately 20% of them singletons. This specimen was PBMCs, taken at surgery. These receptors were taken from a male donor with early-stage non-small cell lung cancer.

In its sample, this clonotype was seen a few times. The V and J genes are TRBV7-2 and TRBJ2-1, with 12 bases that match TRBD1. Germline assignment: CDR1 SGHTA and CDR2 FQGNSA. The CDR3 sequence is 15 residues long. Germline trimming cut 5 bases from V and 9 bases from J; bases unmatched to any gene: 8. The CDR3 nucleotides are TGTGCCAGCAGCCGTCGGGACAGGGGGCCTGGTGAGCAGTTCTTC. Translation gives CASSRRDRGPGEQFF.

The rearrangement links TRBV5-1 to TRBJ2-7; D not certain. Germline values: CDR1 SGHRS, CDR2 YFSETQ. Trimming took 1 base from V and 2 from J, leaving 10 bases between them. The CDR3 runs 14 residues. The CDR3 loop reads CASSLLGPTYEQYF. The CDR3 bases are TGCGCCAGCAGCTTGTTGGGTCCTACCTACGAGCAGTACTTC.

This chain joins TRBV19 and TRBJ2-4; D gene unclear. Deletions cut 9 bases from V and 0 bases from J, with 12 bases between. The length of the CDR3 is 14 residues. Germline V gene sequence: CDR1 LNHDA, CDR2 SQIVND (reference sequence). Here the CDR3 reads CASHNGLAKNIQYF. Here the CDR3 DNA reads TGTGCCAGCCACAATGGGCTAGCCAAAAACATTCAGTACTTC.